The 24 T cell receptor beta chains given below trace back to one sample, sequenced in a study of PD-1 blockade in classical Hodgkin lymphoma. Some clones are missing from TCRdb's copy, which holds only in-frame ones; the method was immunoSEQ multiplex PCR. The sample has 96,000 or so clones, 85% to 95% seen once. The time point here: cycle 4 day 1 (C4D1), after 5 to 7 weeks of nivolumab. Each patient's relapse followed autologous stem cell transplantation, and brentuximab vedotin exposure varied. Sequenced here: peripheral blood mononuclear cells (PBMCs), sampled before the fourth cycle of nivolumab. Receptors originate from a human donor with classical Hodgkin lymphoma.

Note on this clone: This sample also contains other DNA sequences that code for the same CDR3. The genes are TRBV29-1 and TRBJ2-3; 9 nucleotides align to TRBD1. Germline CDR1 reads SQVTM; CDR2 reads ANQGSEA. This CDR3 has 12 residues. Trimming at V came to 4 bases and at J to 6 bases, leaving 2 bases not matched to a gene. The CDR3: CSVGTGADTQYF. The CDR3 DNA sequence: TGCAGCGTTGGGACAGGGGCCGATACGCAGTATTTT.

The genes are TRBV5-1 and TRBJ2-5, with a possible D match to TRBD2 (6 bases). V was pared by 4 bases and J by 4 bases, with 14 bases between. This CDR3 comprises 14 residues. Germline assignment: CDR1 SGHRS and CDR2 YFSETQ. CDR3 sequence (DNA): TGCGCCAGCAGCCCCCTACTAGCTCGAGAGACCCAGTACTTC. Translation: CASSPLLARETQYF.

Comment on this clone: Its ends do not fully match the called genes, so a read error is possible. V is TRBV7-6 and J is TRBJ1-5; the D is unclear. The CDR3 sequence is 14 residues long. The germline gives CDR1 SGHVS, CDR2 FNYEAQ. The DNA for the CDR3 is TGTGCCAGCAGCTTACCCCCGGAGGGTCAGTCCCAGCATTTT. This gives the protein CASSLPPEGQSQHF.

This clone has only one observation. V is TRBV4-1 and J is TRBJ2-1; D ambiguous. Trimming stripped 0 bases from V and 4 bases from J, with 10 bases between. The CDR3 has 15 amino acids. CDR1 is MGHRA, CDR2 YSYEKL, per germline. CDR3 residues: CASSQDFAFYNEQFF. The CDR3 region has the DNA TGCGCCAGCAGCCAAGATTTCGCGTTTTACAATGAGCAGTTCTTC.

CDR3 nucleotide sequence: TGCGCCAGCAGCCTGCCGGGACAGGGGGTTCATGGCTACACCTTC. This translates into CASSLPGQGVHGYTF. The V and J genes are TRBV5-1 and TRBJ1-2; 11 bases fit TRBD1. J was trimmed by 6 bases and V by 4 bases; bases with no gene match: 8. This CDR3 has 15 amino acids. From germline, CDR1 is SGHRS and CDR2 YFSETQ.

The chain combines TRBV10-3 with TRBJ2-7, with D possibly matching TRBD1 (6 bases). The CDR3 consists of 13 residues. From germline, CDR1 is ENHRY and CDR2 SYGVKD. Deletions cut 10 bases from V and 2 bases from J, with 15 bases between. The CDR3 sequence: CATRDTLPYEQYF. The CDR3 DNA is TGTGCCACCCGGGACACACTTCCCTACGAGCAGTACTTC.

The CDR3 coding sequence is TGTGCCAGCAGTGGGACTCAGAACAGGGGGCGAGGGGCCAACGTCCTGACTTTC. Its translation: CASSGTQNRGRGANVLTF. V gene TRBV2 combines with J gene TRBJ2-6; 9 bases align to TRBD1. Unmatched junction bases numbered 11, after V lost 4 bases and J lost 4 bases. The CDR3 sequence is 18 residues long. CDR1 and CDR2 (germline): SNHLY, FYNNEI.

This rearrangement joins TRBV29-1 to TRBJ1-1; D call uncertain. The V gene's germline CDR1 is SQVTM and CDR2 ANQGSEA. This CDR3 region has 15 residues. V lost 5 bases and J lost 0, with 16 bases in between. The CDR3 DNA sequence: TGCAGCGTTAAGACGGGGTCACTAATGAACACTGAAGCTTTCTTT. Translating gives CSVKTGSLMNTEAFF. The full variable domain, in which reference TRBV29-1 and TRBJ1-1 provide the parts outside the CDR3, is SAVISQKPSRDICQRGTSLTIQCQVDSQVTMMFWYRQQPGQSLTLIATANQGSEATYESGFVIDKFPISRPNLTFSTLTVSNMSPEDSSIYLCSVKTGSLMNTEAFFGQGTRLTVV.

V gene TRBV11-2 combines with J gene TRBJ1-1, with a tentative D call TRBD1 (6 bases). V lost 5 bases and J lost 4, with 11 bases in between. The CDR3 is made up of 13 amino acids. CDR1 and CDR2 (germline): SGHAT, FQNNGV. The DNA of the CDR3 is TGTGCCAGCAGCACCCCGGGGGCCACTGAAGCTTTCTTT. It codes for CASSTPGATEAFF.

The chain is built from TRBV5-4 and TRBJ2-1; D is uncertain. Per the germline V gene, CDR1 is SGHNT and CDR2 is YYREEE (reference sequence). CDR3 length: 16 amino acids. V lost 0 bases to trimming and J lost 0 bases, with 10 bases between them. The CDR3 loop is CASSLGRVSSYNEQFF. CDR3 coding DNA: TGTGCCAGCAGCTTGGGAAGGGTAAGCTCCTACAATGAGCAGTTCTTC.

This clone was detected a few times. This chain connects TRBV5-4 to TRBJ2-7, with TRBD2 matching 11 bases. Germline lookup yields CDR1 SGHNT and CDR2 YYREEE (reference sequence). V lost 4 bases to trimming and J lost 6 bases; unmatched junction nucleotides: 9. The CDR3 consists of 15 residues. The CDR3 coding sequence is TGTGCCAGCAGCACGGGACTAGCGGAACCTGCCGAGCAGTACTTC. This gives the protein CASSTGLAEPAEQYF.

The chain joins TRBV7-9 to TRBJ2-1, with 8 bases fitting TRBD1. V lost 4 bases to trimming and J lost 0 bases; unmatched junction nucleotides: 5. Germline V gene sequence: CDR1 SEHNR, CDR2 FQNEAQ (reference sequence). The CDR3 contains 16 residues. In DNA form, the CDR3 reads TGTGCCAGCAGCTCCCTACAGGGGGTCTCCTACAATGAGCAGTTCTTC. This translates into CASSSLQGVSYNEQFF.

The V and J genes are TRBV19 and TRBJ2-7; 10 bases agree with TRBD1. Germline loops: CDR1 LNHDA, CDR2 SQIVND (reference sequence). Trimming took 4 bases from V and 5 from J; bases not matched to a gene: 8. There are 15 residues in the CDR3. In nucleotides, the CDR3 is TGTGCCAGTAGTACGCCGGGACAGGGGATCAACGAGCAGTACTTC. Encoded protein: CASSTPGQGINEQYF.

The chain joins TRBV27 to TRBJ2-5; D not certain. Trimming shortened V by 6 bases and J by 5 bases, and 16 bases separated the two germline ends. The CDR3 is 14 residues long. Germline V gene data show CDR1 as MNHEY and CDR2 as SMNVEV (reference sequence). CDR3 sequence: CASSPGPFLETQYF. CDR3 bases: TGTGCCAGCAGCCCCGGACCCTTCTTGGAGACCCAGTACTTC.

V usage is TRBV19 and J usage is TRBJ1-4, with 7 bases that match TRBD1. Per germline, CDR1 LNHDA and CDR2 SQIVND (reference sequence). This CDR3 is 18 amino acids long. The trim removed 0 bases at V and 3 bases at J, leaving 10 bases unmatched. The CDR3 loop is CASSIDDRVGVPNEKLFF. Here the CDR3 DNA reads TGTGCCAGTAGTATAGATGACAGGGTAGGGGTGCCTAATGAAAAACTGTTTTTT.

The CDR3 sequence: CASTPGDMETQYF. Written as DNA, the CDR3 is TGTGCCAGCACCCCGGGTGATATGGAGACCCAGTACTTC. This sequence joins TRBV2 and TRBJ2-5; D is unclear. Looked up from germline, CDR1 is SNHLY and CDR2 is FYNNEI. Trimming stripped 7 bases from V and 5 bases from J, with 14 bases between. The CDR3 is made up of 13 amino acids.

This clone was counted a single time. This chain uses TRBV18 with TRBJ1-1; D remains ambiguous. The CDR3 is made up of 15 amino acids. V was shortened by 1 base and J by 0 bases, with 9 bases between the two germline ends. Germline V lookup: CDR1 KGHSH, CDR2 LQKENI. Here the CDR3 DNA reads TGTGCCAGCTCACCACGGACGGGAATGAACACTGAAGCTTTCTTT. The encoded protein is CASSPRTGMNTEAFF.

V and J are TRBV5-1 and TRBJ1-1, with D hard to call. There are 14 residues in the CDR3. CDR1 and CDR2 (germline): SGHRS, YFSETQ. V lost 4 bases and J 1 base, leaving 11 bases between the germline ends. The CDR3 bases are TGCGCCAGCAGCCAGTTGCGGCCGAACACTGAAGCTTTCTTT. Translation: CASSQLRPNTEAFF.

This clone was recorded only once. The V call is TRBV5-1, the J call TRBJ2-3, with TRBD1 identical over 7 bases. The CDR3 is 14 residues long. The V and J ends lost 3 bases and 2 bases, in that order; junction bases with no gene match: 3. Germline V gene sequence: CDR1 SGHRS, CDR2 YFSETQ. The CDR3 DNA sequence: TGCGCCAGCAGCTCGGGACAGCTCACAGATACGCAGTATTTT. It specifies CASSSGQLTDTQYF.

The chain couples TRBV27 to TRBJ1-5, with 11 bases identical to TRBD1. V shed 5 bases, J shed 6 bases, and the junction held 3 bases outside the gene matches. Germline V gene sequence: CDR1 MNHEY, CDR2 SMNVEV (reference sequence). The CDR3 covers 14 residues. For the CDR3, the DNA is TGTGCCAGCAGTCTGGACAGGGGGCTTCAGCCCCAGCATTTT. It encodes CASSLDRGLQPQHF.

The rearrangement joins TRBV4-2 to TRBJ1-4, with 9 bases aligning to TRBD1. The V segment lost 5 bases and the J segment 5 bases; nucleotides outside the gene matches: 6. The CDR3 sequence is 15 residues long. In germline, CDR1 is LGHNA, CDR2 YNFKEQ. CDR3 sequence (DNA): TGTGCCAGCAGCTCCCCGGACAGGGGAAATGAAAAACTGTTTTTT. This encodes CASSSPDRGNEKLFF.

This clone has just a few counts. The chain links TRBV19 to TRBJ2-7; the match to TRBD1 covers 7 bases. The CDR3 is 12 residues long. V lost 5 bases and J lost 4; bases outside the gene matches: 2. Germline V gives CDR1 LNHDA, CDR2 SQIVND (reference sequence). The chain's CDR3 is CASSSGQYEQYF. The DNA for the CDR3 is TGTGCCAGTAGTTCGGGACAGTACGAGCAGTACTTC.

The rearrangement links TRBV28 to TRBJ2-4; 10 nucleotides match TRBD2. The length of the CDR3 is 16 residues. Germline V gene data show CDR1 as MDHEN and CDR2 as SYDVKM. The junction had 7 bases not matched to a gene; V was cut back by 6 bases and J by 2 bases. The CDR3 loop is CASRPSGRAPKNIQYF. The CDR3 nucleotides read TGTGCCAGCAGACCCAGCGGGAGGGCGCCCAAAAACATTCAGTACTTC.

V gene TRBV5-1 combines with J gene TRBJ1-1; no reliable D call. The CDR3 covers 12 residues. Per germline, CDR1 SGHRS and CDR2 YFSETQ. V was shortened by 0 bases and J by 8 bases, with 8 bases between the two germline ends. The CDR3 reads CASSLVDGEAFF. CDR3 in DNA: TGCGCCAGCAGCTTGGTCGACGGAGAAGCTTTCTTT. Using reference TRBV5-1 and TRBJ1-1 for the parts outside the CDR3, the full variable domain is KAGVTQTPRYLIKTRGQQVTLSCSPISGHRSVSWYQQTPGQGLQFLFEYFSETQRNKGNFPGRFSGRQFSNSRSEMNVSTLELGDSALYLCASSLVDGEAFFGQGTRLTVV.